This T cell receptor (beta chain) was sequenced for a study of blood T cell repertoires in COVID-19. Per germline, CDR1 MNHNS and CDR2 SASEGT. Trimming stripped 2 bases from V and 4 bases from J, with 14 bases between. The CDR3 runs to 15 residues. Authors' processing steps: Nucleated cell number was recorded as an estimate derived from reference gene primer amplification. TCRdb keeps only in-frame clones here, not all; method: immunoSEQ multiplex PCR. That table supplies the V and J calls and clone size; D and trimming were determined from the DNA. The sample holds about 240,000 clones; more than 80% are singletons and the top ten take roughly 7.4%.

The chain links TRBV6-1 to TRBJ1-2; D call uncertain. Source material: peripheral blood. This receptor was identified in a woman aged 80 or over with COVID-19, enrolled during active disease. CDR3 loop: CASSESGSLAYGYTF. CDR3 coding DNA: TGTGCCAGCAGTGAAAGCGGTTCCCTCGCCTATGGCTACACCTTC.